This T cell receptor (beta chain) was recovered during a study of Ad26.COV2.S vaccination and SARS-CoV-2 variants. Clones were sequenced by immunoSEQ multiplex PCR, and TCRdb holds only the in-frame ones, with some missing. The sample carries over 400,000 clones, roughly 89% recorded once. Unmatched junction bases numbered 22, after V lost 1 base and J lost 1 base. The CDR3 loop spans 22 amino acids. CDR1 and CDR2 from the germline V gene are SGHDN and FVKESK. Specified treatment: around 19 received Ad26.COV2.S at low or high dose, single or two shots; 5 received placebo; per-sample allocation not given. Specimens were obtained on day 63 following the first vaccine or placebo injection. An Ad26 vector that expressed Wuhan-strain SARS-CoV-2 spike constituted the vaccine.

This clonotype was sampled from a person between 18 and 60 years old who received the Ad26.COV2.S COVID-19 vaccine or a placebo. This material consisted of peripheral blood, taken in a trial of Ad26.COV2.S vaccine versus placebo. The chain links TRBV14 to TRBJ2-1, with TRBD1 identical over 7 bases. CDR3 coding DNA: TGTGCCAGCAGCCAAGCTTTAGCCAGGGGACAGAGTTTTTTTATTTCCTACAATGAGCAGTTCTTC. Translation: CASSQALARGQSFFISYNEQFF.